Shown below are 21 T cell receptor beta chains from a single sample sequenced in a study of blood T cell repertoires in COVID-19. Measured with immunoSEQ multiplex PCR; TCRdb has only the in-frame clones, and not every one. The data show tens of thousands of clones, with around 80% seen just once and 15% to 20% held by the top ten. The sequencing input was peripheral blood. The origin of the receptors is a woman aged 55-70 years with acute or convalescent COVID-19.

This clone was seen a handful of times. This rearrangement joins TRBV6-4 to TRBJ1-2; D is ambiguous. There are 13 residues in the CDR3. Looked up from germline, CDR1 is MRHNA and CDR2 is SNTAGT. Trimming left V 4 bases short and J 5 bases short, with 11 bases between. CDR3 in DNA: TGTGCCAGCAGTGCATCTCCGGGGTATGGCTACACCTTC. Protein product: CASSASPGYGYTF.

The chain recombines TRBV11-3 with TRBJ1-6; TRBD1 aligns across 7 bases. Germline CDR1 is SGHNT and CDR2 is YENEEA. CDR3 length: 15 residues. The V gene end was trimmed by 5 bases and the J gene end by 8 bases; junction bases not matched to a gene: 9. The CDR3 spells CASSGLTGKDSPLHF. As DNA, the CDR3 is TGTGCCAGCAGCGGACTGACAGGGAAGGATTCACCCCTCCACTTT.

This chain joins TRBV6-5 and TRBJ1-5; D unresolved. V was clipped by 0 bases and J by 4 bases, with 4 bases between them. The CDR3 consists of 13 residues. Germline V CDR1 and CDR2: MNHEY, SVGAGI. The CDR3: CASSYSINQPQHF. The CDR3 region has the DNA TGTGCCAGCAGTTACTCTATTAATCAGCCCCAGCATTTT.

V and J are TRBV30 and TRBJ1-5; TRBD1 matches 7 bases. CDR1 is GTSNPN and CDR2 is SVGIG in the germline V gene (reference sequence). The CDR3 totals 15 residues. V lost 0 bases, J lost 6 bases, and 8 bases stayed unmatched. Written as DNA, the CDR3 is TGTGCCTGGAGTGTACTGGGGACAGAGTTTCAGCCCCAGCATTTT. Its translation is CAWSVLGTEFQPQHF.

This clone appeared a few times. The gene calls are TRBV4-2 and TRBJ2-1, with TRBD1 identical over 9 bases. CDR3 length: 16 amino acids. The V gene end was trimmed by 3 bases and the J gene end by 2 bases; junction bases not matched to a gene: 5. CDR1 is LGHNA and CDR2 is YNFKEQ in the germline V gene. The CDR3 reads CASSQEDRGAYNEQFF. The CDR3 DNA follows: TGTGCCAGCAGCCAGGAAGACAGGGGGGCCTACAATGAGCAGTTCTTC.

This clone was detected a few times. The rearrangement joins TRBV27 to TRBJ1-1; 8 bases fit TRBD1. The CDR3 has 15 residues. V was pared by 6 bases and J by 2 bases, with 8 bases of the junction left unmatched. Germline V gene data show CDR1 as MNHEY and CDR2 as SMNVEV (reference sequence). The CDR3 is CASRMGAGGNTEAFF. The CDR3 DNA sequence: TGTGCCAGCAGGATGGGGGCAGGGGGCAACACTGAAGCTTTCTTT.

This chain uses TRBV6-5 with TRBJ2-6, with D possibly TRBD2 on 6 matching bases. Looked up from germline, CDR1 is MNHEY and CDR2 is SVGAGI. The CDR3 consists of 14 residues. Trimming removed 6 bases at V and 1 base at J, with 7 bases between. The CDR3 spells CASRRESGANVLTF. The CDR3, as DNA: TGTGCCAGCAGGCGGGAATCTGGGGCCAACGTCCTGACTTTC.

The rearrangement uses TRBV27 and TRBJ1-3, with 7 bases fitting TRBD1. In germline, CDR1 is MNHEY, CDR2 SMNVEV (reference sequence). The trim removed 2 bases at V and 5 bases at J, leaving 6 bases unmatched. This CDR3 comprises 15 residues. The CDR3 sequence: CASSLREGGRNTIYF. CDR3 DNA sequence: TGTGCCAGCAGTTTAAGGGAAGGGGGCCGAAACACCATATATTTT.

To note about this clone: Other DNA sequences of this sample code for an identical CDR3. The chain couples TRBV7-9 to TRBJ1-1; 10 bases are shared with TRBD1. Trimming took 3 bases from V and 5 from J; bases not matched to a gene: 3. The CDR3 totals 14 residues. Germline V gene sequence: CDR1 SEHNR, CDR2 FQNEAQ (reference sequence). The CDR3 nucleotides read TGTGCCAGCAGCTTGGGACAGGGGAGTACTGAAGCTTTCTTT. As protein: CASSLGQGSTEAFF.

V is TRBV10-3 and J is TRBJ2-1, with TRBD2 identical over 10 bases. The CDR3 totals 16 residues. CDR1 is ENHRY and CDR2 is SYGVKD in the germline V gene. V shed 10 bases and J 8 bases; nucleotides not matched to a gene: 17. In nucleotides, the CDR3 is TGTGCCACCTCTGGACTAGCGGCCCGAGATGTTGATGAGCAGTTCTTC. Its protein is CATSGLAARDVDEQFF.

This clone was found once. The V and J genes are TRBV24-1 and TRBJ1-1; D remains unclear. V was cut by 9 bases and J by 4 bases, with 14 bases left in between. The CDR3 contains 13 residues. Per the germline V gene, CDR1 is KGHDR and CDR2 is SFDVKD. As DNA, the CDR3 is TGTGCCACCCGAGCTACGGGAGGCACTGAAGCTTTCTTT. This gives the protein CATRATGGTEAFF.

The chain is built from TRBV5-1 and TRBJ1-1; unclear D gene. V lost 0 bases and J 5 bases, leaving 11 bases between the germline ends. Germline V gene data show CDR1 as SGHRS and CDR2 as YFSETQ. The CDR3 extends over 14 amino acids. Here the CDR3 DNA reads TGCGCCAGCAGCTTGGTGGGCAGTACAACTGAAGCTTTCTTT. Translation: CASSLVGSTTEAFF. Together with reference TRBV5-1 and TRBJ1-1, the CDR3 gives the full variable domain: KAGVTQTPRYLIKTRGQQVTLSCSPISGHRSVSWYQQTPGQGLQFLFEYFSETQRNKGNFPGRFSGRQFSNSRSEMNVSTLELGDSALYLCASSLVGSTTEAFFGQGTRLTVV.

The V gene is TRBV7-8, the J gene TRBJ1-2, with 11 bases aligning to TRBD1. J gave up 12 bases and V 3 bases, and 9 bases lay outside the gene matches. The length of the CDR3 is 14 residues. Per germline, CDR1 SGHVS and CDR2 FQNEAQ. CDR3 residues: CASSFTNGQGADTF. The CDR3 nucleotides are TGTGCCAGCAGCTTCACTAACGGACAGGGGGCAGACACCTTC.

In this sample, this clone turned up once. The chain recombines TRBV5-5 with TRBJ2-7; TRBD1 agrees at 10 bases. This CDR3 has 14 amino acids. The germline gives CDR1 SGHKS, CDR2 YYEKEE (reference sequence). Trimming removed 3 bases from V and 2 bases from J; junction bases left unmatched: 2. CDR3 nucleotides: TGTGCCAGCAGCTGGGGACAGGGGACCTACGAGCAGTACTTC. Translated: CASSWGQGTYEQYF.

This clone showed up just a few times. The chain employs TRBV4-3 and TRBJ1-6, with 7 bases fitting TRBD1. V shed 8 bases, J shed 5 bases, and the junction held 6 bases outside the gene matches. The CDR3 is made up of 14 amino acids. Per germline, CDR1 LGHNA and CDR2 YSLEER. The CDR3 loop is CASGTGTDNSPLHF. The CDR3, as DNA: TGCGCCAGCGGGACCGGGACAGATAATTCACCCCTCCACTTT.

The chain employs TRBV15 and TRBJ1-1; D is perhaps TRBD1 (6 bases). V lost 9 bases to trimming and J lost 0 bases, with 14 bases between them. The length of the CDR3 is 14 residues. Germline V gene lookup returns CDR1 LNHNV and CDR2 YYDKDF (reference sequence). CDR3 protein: CATGTGQLNTEAFF. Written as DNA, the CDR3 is TGTGCCACAGGAACAGGACAGCTGAACACTGAAGCTTTCTTT.

The CDR3, as DNA: TGTGCCAGCAGTGAAAGCAGGGGAGGGTACGAGCAGTACTTC. Protein sequence: CASSESRGGYEQYF. The chain carries TRBV2 and TRBJ2-7, with a tentative D call TRBD2 (7 bases). The CDR3 is 14 residues long. V was cut by 2 bases and J by 4 bases, with 12 bases left in between. Germline V lookup: CDR1 SNHLY, CDR2 FYNNEI.

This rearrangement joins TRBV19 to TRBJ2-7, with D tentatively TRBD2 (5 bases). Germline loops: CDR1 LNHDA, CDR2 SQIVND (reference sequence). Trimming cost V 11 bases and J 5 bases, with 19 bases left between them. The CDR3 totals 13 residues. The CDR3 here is CALDEGGWDEQYF. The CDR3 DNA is TGTGCCTTAGACGAGGGCGGTTGGGACGAGCAGTACTTC. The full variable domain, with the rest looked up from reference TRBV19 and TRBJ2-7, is DGGITQSPKYLFRKEGQNVTLSCEQNLNHDAMYWYRQDPGQGLRLIYYSQIVNDFQKGDIAEGYSVSREKKESFPLTVTSAQKNPTAFYLCALDEGGWDEQYFGPGTRLTVT.

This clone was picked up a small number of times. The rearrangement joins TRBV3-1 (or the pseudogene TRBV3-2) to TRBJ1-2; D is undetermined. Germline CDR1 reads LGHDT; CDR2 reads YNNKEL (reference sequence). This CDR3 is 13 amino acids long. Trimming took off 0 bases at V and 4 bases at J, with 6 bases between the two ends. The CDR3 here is CASSQDHGYGYTF. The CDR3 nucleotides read TGTGCCAGCAGCCAAGATCACGGCTATGGCTACACCTTC.

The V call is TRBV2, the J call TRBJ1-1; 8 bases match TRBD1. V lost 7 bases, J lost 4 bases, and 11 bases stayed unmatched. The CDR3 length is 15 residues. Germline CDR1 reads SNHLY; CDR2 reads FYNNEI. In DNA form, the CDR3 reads TGTGCCAGCAAGTGGCAGGGGGCACTGGGCACTGAAGCTTTCTTT. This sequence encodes CASKWQGALGTEAFF.

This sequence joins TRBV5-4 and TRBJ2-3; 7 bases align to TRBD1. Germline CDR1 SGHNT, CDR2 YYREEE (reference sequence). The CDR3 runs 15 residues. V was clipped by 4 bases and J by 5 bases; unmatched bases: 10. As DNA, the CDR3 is TGTGCCAGCAGCACACCAGGGACAGCTGAAGATACGCAGTATTTT. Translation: CASSTPGTAEDTQYF.